This entry concerns a single TCR beta chain. Its target is unknown. The data derive from a study of T cells after yellow fever vaccination. Overall study context: Any fraction with a low cell number was prepared using SMART-Seq v4 Ultra Low Input. Findings of the study overall: Just a small share of clonotypes turned up in the CD4 compartment as well as the CD8 compartment. In post-booster samples, most primary-vaccination clones reappeared (roughly 96% CD4, over 70% CD8).

Trimming removed 8 bases at V and 4 bases at J, with 9 bases between. CDR1 MNHEY and CDR2 SVGEGT come from the germline V gene. The CDR3 totals 12 residues. MiXCR, applied by TCRdb to the 5' RACE reads, yields one record per CDR3 protein. Seen here are just under 600,000 distinct CDR3 sequences, about 13% observed once, and the top ten hold over 12%. Here the sequenced sample was PBMCs, taken on the day of the yellow fever booster vaccination. The receptor's source is a man aged 30-40 years who received the YFV17D yellow fever vaccine. The chain carries TRBV6-2 or TRBV6-3 and TRBJ1-5, with D maybe TRBD1 (5 bases). The CDR3 DNA sequence: TGTGCCAGCGGGAAGGGGAATCAGCCCCAGCATTTT. Translating it yields CASGKGNQPQHF.